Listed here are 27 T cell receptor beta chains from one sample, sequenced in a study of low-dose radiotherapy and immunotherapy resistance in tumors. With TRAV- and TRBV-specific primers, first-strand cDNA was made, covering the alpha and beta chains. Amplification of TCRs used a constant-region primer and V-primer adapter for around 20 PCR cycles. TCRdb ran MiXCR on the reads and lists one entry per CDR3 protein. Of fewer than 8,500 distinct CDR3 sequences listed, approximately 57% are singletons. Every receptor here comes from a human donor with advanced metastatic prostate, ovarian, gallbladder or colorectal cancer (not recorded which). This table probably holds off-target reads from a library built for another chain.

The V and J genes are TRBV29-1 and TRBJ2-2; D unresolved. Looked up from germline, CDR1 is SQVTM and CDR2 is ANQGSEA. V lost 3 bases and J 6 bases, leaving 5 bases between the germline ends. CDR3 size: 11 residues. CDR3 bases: TGCAGCGTTGACGATGCCGGGGAGCTGTTTTTT. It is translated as CSVDDAGELFF.

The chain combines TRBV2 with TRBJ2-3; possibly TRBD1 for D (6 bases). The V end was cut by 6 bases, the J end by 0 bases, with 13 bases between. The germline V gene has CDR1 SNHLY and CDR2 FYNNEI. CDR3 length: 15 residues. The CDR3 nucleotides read TGTGCCAGCAGACCACAGGGAGTTAGCACAGATACGCAGTATTTT. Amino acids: CASRPQGVSTDTQYF.

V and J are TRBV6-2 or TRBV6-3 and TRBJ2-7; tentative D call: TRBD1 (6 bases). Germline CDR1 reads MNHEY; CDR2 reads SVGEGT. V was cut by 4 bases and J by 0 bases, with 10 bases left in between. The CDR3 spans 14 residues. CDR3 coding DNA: TGTGCCAGCAGTTTCCGGGACAACTCCTACGAGCAGTACTTC. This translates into CASSFRDNSYEQYF.

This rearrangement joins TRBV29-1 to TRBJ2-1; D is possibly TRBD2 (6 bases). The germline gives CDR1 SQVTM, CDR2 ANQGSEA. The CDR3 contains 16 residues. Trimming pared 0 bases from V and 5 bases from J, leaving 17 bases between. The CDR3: CSVEDWAGRSHNEQFF. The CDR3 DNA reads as TGCAGCGTTGAAGACTGGGCGGGAAGGAGCCACAATGAGCAGTTCTTC.

Here the CDR3 reads CASSPSLPGYEQYF. CDR3 in DNA: TGTGCCAGCAGCCCTAGCTTACCGGGCTACGAGCAGTACTTC. The chain is built from TRBV7-9 and TRBJ2-7; perhaps TRBD2 as D (5 bases). The CDR3 has 14 residues. The V gene's germline CDR1 is SEHNR and CDR2 FQNEAQ (reference sequence). The V end lost 5 bases, the J end lost 3 bases, and 14 bases lay between the germline ends.

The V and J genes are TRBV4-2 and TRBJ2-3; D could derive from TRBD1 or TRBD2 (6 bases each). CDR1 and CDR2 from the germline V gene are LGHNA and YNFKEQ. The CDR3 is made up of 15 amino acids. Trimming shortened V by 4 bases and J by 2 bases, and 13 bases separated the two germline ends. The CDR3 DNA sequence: TGTGCCAGCAGCCTTTTCGGGGGCCTCACAGATACGCAGTATTTT. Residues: CASSLFGGLTDTQYF.

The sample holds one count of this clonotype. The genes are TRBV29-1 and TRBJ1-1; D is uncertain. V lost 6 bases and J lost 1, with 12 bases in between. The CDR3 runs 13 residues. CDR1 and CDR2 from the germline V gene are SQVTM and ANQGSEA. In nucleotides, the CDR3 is TGCAGCGTGGGAGGAATATCGAACACTGAAGCTTTCTTT. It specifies CSVGGISNTEAFF.

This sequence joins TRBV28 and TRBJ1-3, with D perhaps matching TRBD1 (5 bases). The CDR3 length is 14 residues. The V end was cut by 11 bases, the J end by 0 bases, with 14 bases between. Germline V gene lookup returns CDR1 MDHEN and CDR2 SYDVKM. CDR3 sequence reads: CAWNGASSGNTIYF. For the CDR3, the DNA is TGTGCCTGGAATGGGGCATCCTCTGGAAACACCATATATTTT.

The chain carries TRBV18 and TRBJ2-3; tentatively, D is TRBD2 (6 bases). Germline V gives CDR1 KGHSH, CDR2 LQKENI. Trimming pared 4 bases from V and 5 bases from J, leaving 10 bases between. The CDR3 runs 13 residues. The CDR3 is CASSRRAGDTQYF. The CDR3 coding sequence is TGTGCCAGCTCACGGAGGGCCGGAGATACGCAGTATTTT.

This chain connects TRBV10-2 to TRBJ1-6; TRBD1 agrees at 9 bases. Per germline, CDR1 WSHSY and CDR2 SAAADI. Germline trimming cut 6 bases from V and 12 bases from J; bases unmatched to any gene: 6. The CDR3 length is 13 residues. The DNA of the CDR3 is TGCGCCAGCAGCTACAGGGGGCGCGAACCCCTCCACTTT. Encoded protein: CASSYRGREPLHF.

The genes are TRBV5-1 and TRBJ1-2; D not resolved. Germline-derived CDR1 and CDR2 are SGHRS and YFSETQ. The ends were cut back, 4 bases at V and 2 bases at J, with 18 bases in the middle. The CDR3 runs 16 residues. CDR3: CASSAGLTRANYGYTF. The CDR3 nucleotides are TGCGCCAGCAGCGCCGGACTGACGAGAGCGAACTATGGCTACACCTTC.

CDR3 sequence reads: CASSEGPFEQFF. The CDR3 bases are TGTGCCAGCAGTGAGGGTCCATTTGAGCAGTTCTTC. This rearrangement joins TRBV2 to TRBJ2-1; D gene unclear. The germline V gene has CDR1 SNHLY and CDR2 FYNNEI. The CDR3 length is 12 residues. The V end was cut by 3 bases, the J end by 9 bases, with 9 bases between.

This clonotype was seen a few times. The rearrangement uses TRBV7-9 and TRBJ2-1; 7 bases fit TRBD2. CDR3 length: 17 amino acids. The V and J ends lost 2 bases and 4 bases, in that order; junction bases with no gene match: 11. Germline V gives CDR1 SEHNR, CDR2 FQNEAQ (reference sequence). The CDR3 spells CASSLPLREAVYNEQFF. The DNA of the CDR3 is TGTGCCAGCAGCTTACCGCTCCGGGAGGCAGTATACAATGAGCAGTTCTTC.

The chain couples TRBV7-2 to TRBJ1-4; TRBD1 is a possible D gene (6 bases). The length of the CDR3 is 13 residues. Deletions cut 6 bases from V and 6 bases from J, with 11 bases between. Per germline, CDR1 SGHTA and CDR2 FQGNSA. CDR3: CASRGAADEKLFF. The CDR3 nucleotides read TGTGCCAGCAGGGGGGCCGCAGATGAAAAACTGTTTTTT.

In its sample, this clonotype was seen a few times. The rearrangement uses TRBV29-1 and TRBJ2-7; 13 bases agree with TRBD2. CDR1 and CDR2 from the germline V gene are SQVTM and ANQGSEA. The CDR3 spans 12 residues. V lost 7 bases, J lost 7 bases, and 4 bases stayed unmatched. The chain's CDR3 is CSGTSGSREQYF. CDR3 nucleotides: TGCAGCGGGACTAGCGGGAGTAGGGAGCAGTACTTC.

This chain's CDR3 is CASSQVNTEAFF. CDR3 DNA sequence: TGCGCCAGCAGCCAAGTCAACACTGAAGCTTTCTTT. The chain is built from TRBV5-1 and TRBJ1-1; D gene ambiguous. Germline V gene data show CDR1 as SGHRS and CDR2 as YFSETQ. Trimming cost V 4 bases and J 2 bases, with 6 bases left between them. The CDR3 contains 12 residues.

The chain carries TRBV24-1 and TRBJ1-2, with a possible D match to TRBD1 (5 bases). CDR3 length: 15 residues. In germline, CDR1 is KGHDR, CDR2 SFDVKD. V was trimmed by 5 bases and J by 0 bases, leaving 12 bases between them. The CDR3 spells CATSVGPSTNYGYTF. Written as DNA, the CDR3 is TGTGCCACCAGTGTGGGACCGTCGACTAACTATGGCTACACCTTC.

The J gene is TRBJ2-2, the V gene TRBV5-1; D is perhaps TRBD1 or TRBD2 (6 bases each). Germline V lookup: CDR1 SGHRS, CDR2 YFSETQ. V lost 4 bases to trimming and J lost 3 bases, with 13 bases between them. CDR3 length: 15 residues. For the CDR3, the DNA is TGCGCCAGCAGCCCGAGGGGGGTGGACACCGGGGAGCTGTTTTTT. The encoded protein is CASSPRGVDTGELFF. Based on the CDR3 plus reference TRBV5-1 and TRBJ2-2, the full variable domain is KAGVTQTPRYLIKTRGQQVTLSCSPISGHRSVSWYQQTPGQGLQFLFEYFSETQRNKGNFPGRFSGRQFSNSRSEMNVSTLELGDSALYLCASSPRGVDTGELFFGEGSRLTVL.

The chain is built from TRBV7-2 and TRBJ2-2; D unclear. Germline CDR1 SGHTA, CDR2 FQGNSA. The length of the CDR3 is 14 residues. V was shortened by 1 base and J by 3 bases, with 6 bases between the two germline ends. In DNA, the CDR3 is TGTGCCAGCAGCTTAGTCCAGGACACCGGGGAGCTGTTTTTT. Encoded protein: CASSLVQDTGELFF.

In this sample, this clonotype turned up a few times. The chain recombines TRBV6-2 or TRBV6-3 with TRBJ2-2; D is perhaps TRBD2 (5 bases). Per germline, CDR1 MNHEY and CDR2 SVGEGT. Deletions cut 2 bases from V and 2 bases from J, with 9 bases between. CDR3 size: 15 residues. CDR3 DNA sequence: TGTGCCAGCAGTTACGGAGGAGAAAACACCGGGGAGCTGTTTTTT. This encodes CASSYGGENTGELFF.

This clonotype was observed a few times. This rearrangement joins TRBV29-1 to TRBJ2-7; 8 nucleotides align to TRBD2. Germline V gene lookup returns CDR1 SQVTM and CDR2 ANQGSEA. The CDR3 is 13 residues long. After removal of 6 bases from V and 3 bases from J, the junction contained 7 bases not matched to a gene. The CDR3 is CSVETSGDYEQYF. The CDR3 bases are TGCAGCGTGGAAACTAGCGGAGACTACGAGCAGTACTTC.

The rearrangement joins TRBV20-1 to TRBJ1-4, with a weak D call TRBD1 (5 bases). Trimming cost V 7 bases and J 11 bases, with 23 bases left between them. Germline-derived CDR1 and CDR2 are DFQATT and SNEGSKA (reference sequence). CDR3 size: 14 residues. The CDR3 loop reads CSVKQELVMRKLFF. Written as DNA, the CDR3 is TGCAGTGTCAAACAGGAGTTAGTAATGAGGAAACTGTTTTTT.

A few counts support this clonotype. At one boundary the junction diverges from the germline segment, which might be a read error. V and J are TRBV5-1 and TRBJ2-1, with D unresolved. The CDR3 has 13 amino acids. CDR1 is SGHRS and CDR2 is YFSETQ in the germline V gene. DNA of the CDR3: TGCGCCACCAGCCGTCAATTCGCGGATGAGCAGTTCTTC. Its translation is CATSRQFADEQFF.

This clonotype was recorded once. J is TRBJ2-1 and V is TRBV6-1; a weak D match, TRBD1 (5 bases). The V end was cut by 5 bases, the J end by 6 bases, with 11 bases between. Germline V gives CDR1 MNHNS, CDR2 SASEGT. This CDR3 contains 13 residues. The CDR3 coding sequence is TGTGCCAGCAGTTACTCTCAGGGCAATGAGCAGTTCTTC. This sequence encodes CASSYSQGNEQFF.

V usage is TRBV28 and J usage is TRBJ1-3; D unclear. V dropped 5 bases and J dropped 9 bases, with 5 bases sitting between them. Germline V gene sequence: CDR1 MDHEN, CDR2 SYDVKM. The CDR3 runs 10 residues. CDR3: CASSKGTIYF. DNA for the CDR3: TGTGCCAGCAGTAAGGGCACCATATATTTT.

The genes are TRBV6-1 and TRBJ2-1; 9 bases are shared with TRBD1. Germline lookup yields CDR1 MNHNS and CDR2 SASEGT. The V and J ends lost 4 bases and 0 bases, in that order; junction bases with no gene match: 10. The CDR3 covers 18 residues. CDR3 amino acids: CASSGLYTGGSSYNEQFF. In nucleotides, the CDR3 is TGTGCCAGCAGTGGCCTCTATACAGGGGGCAGCTCCTACAATGAGCAGTTCTTC.

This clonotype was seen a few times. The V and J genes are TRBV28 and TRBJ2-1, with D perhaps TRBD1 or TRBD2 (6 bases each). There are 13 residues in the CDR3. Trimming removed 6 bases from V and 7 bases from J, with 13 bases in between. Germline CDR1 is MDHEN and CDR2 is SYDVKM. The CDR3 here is CASRGGPGNEQFF. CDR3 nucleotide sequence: TGTGCCAGCAGGGGGGGCCCCGGGAATGAGCAGTTCTTC. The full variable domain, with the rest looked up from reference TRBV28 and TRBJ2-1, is DVKVTQSSRYLVKRTGEKVFLECVQDMDHENMFWYRQDPGLGLRLIYFSYDVKMKEKGDIPEGYSVSREKKERFSLILESASTNQTSMYLCASRGGPGNEQFFGPGTRLTVL.